The sequence of this T cell receptor beta chain was determined in a study of T cells in Graves' hyperthyroidism and ophthalmopathy. Template material for amplifying TCR beta CDR3 regions consisted of RNA transcripts. TCR CDR3 underwent first-round RT-PCR with the HTBI primer set. TCRdb processed the multiplex PCR reads anew with MiXCR; each CDR3 protein has one entry. The table has 330,000 or so distinct CDR3 sequences, around 19% seen once. CDR1 and CDR2 (germline): ENHRY, SYGVKD. The CDR3 spans 13 residues. Between the trimmed V and J ends, which lost 4 bases and 5 bases, there was a span of 12 bases.

Sequencing was carried out using blood. The chain employs TRBV10-3 and TRBJ2-7, with D maybe TRBD2 (5 bases). The TCR originated in a man in his forties or fifties with Graves' ophthalmopathy. The CDR3 DNA reads TGTGCCATCAGTGGAGAGGGAACGCACGAGCAGTACTTC. The encoded protein is CAISGEGTHEQYF.